This T cell receptor beta chain stems from a study of tumor-infiltrating lymphocytes in primary liver carcinoma. Findings of the study overall: Present in all five tumor regions were only about 7-25% of the top clones. Whereas tumor region pairs overlapped more, tumor-adjacent and tumor-blood pairs overlapped less.

Extraction of RNA together with DNA used 20-30 mg of unsorted bulk tissue. Resecting the tumor surgically was how the patients' primary liver carcinoma was treated. This CDR3 region has 13 residues. The V gene's germline CDR1 is MGHRA and CDR2 YSYEKL. About this clonotype: No antigen is known for it. At one end the junction does not follow the germline gene, possibly because of a read error.

The template, 500 ng total RNA, yielded TCR beta cDNA made with a constant-region primer. ARM-PCR, slightly modified, supplied the TCR beta libraries through three nested multiplex PCR rounds. TRBV1-TRBV30 forward primers and a C-beta reverse primer were used in the first two PCR rounds, which each ran for approximately 11 cycles. MiXCR, applied by TCRdb to the multiplex PCR reads, yields one record per CDR3 protein. Found here are tens of thousands of distinct CDR3 sequences, around 84% of them singletons; the top ten hold about a third. The gene calls are TRBV4-1 and TRBJ2-1; D not resolved. Sequenced: liver tumor tissue from sampling region 2. Subset defined: tumor region T2, inferior pole. The receptor's source is a woman aged 25 to 39 with primary liver carcinoma and hepatitis B virus infection. CDR3 in amino acids: CASSQPSKDEQFF. The CDR3 DNA reads as TGTGCCAGCAGCCAACCCTCTAAGGATGAACAGTTCTTC.